This is a list of T cell receptor beta chains from one sample in a study of PD-1 blockade in mismatch repair-deficient tumors. The repertoire was sequenced with immunoSEQ multiplex PCR; TCRdb's copy has only in-frame clones and lacks some. This table holds about 51,000 clones, 81% found once. The input for sequencing was peripheral blood, taken more than 19 weeks after starting pembrolizumab. The receptors stem from an adult with mismatch repair-deficient cancer. The CDR3 runs from the conserved cysteine through the conserved F or W. The order of the fields is J gene, V gene, D gene, clone size, CDR3 protein, CDR3 DNA. D genes are given only for firm matches. Clone size is shown for a subset of rows, as once, few, many or a class of expanded clone.

>TRBJ2-1|TRBV19|.|.
CASRPGFGETWLGEQFF
TGTGCCAGTAGACCGGGCTTCGGAGAGACTTGGTTGGGTGAGCAGTTCTTC
>TRBJ2-5|TRBV7-9|.|.
CASSSGVAQSQETQYF
TGTGCCAGCAGTTCAGGGGTGGCCCAGTCCCAAGAGACCCAGTACTTC
>TRBJ1-4|TRBV19|.|once
CASHSGGVANEKLFF
TGTGCCAGTCACTCCGGGGGAGTGGCTAATGAAAAACTGTTTTTT
>TRBJ1-5|TRBV7-2|.|.
CASSLDIGINQPQHF
TGTGCCAGCAGCTTAGATATCGGGATAAATCAGCCCCAGCATTTT
>TRBJ1-2|TRBV12-5|TRBD1|.
CASPRPGQGAHYGYTF
TGTGCTAGTCCTAGGCCGGGACAGGGGGCCCACTATGGCTACACCTTC
>TRBJ1-1|TRBV19|.|.
CASSSGFPLSPNTEAFF
TGTGCCAGTAGTTCCGGTTTTCCTCTCTCTCCCAACACTGAAGCTTTCTTT
>TRBJ1-2|TRBV7-3|.|.
CASSLNGRGDGYTF
TGTGCCAGCAGCTTAAACGGGAGGGGAGATGGCTACACCTTC
>TRBJ1-1|TRBV5-8|TRBD1|.
CASSFRTGIMNTEAFF
TGTGCCAGCAGCTTTAGGACAGGAATTATGAACACTGAAGCTTTCTTT
>TRBJ1-1|TRBV29-1|.|.
CSVQQGVTTEAFF
TGCAGCGTGCAACAGGGCGTAACTACTGAAGCTTTCTTT
>TRBJ2-3|TRBV4-3|.|once
CASSSSLGGGTQYF
TGCGCCAGCAGTAGCAGTTTGGGAGGGGGTACGCAGTATTTT
>TRBJ1-1|TRBV19|TRBD1|.
CASKDRGLIPEAFF
TGTGCCAGCAAAGACAGGGGGCTTATCCCTGAAGCTTTCTTT
>TRBJ2-7|TRBV6-6|TRBD2|.
CASSSPGTSGIEQYF
TGTGCCAGCAGTTCCCCCGGGACTAGCGGGATCGAGCAGTACTTC
>TRBJ1-2|TRBV25-1|.|.
CASSESWGSLNYGYTF
TGTGCCAGCAGTGAATCTTGGGGCAGCCTTAACTATGGCTACACCTTC
>TRBJ2-3|TRBV6-6|.|.
CASSYGPLGGTDTQYF
TGTGCCAGCAGTTACGGGCCCCTCGGTGGAACAGATACGCAGTATTTT
>TRBJ1-3|TRBV5-1|.|.
CASSLVSGRGNTIYF
TGCGCCAGCAGCTTGGTCTCAGGGAGGGGAAACACCATATATTTT
>TRBJ1-5|TRBV2|TRBD1|.
CASTGSRDRINQPQHF
TGTGCCAGCACCGGATCCCGGGACAGGATCAATCAGCCCCAGCATTTT
>TRBJ2-1|TRBV6-1|TRBD1|.
CASSERDRPSSYNEQFF
TGTGCCAGCAGTGAACGGGACAGGCCGAGCTCCTACAATGAGCAGTTCTTC
>TRBJ1-5|TRBV6-5|.|few
CASSYEGPNQPQHF
TGTGCCAGCAGTTACGAGGGTCCGAATCAGCCCCAGCATTTT
>TRBJ2-7|TRBV7-9|TRBD2|.
CASSLVASGSHEQYF
TGTGCCAGCAGCTTGGTGGCCAGCGGGAGCCACGAGCAGTACTTC
>TRBJ1-1|TRBV7-3|TRBD1|.
CASSSHSRDRAFF
TGTGCCAGCAGCTCCCACTCCCGGGACAGGGCTTTCTTT
>TRBJ2-7|TRBV11-3|TRBD2|.
CASSSGLAGKQYF
TGTGCCAGCAGCTCGGGACTAGCGGGAAAGCAGTACTTC
>TRBJ2-7|TRBV28|TRBD2|.
CASFLTGTSGSGEQYF
TGTGCCAGCTTCCTTACCGGGACTAGCGGTTCCGGGGAGCAGTACTTC
>TRBJ2-1|TRBV12-5|.|once
CASGLVLGRDRNEQFF
TGTGCTAGTGGTTTGGTATTGGGTCGGGATAGAAATGAGCAGTTCTTC
>TRBJ2-3|TRBV18|TRBD2|.
CASSQTSDSTDTQYF
TGTGCCAGCTCACAGACTAGCGACAGCACAGATACGCAGTATTTT
>TRBJ2-7|TRBV11-3|.|.
CASSLGRQATGLREQYF
TGTGCCAGCAGCTTAGGTCGACAGGCCACAGGTCTACGCGAGCAGTACTTC
>TRBJ2-2|TRBV5-1|TRBD1|.
CASSLTRQGNTGELFF
TGCGCCAGCAGCCTCACCAGACAGGGGAACACCGGGGAGCTGTTTTTT
>TRBJ1-2|TRBV4-2|.|.
CASSWGSGSNYGYTF
TGTGCCAGCAGCTGGGGATCAGGGAGTAACTATGGCTACACCTTC
>TRBJ1-2|TRBV30|.|few
CAWSPSQGIGYTF
TGTGCCTGGAGTCCCAGTCAGGGAATTGGCTACACCTTC
>TRBJ1-5|TRBV7-2|.|.
CASSSRPGPANQPQHF
TGTGCCAGCAGCTCCCGACCGGGGCCAGCAAATCAGCCCCAGCATTTT
>TRBJ2-1|TRBV5-6|TRBD2|.
CASSAYGRVVGNEQFF
TGTGCCAGCAGCGCCTACGGGAGGGTCGTCGGTAATGAGCAGTTCTTC
>TRBJ1-4|TRBV6-6|.|.
CASSPGNEKLFF
TGTGCCAGCAGCCCTGGTAATGAAAAACTGTTTTTT
>TRBJ1-1|TRBV7-9|.|.
CASSLSGMNTEAFF
TGTGCCAGCAGCTTATCAGGGATGAACACTGAAGCTTTCTTT
>TRBJ2-5|TRBV11-1|.|.
CASSSDRQETQYF
TGTGCCAGCAGCTCCGACAGACAAGAGACCCAGTACTTC
>TRBJ2-7|TRBV9|TRBD2|.
CASSAAGTSGYEQYF
TGTGCCAGCAGCGCTGCCGGGACTAGCGGCTACGAGCAGTACTTC
>TRBJ1-4|TRBV30|.|.
CAWRPRAEKLFF
TGTGCCTGGAGGCCCAGGGCTGAAAAACTGTTTTTT
>TRBJ1-1|TRBV18|TRBD1|few
CASSSRTWDRRPNTEAFF
TGTGCCAGCTCCTCTCGAACATGGGACAGGAGACCGAACACTGAAGCTTTCTTT
>TRBJ2-7|TRBV11-1|.|.
CASRNRDVGYEQYF
TGTGCCAGCAGAAACCGGGACGTTGGGTACGAGCAGTACTTC
>TRBJ2-2|TRBV7-3|.|.
CASSFLTTGELFF
TGTGCCAGCAGCTTCTTGACCACCGGGGAGCTGTTTTTT
>TRBJ1-1|TRBV5-1|.|.
CASSLGQANTEAFF
TGCGCCAGCAGCTTGGGACAGGCGAACACTGAAGCTTTCTTT
>TRBJ1-2|TRBV9|.|few
CASSVGRGNYGYTF
TGTGCCAGCAGCGTAGGACGGGGGAACTATGGCTACACCTTC
>TRBJ1-5|TRBV7-9|.|.
CASSLQVGPPYQPQHF
TGTGCCAGCAGCTTACAAGTTGGACCCCCTTATCAGCCCCAGCATTTT
>TRBJ2-2|TRBV7-9|TRBD1|.
CASSGTGLNTGELFF
TGTGCCAGCAGCGGGACAGGTCTTAACACCGGGGAGCTGTTTTTT
>TRBJ2-3|TRBV29-1|.|.
CSVEEAVAQYF
TGCAGCGTTGAAGAGGCGGTGGCGCAGTATTTT
>TRBJ2-3|TRBV19|.|.
CASSILDTDTQYF
TGTGCCAGTAGTATTCTAGATACAGATACGCAGTATTTT
>TRBJ2-7|TRBV7-9|.|.
CASSVGDEQYF
TGTGCCAGCAGCGTAGGGGACGAGCAGTACTTC
>TRBJ2-1|TRBV5-4|.|few
CASSSVSYNEQFF
TGTGCCAGCAGCTCGGTCTCCTACAATGAGCAGTTCTTC
>TRBJ2-2|TRBV30|.|few
CAWSGSMLGGELFF
TGTGCCTGGAGTGGAAGCATGTTGGGCGGGGAGCTGTTTTTT
>TRBJ1-3|TRBV30|.|.
CAEGESYSGNTIYF
TGTGCCGAAGGGGAATCTTACTCTGGAAACACCATATATTTT
>TRBJ2-7|TRBV7-2|.|.
CASSLPTSYEQYF
TGTGCCAGCAGCCTACCAACCTCCTACGAGCAGTACTTC
>TRBJ2-2|TRBV5-4|.|.
CASWGANTGELFF
TGTGCCAGCTGGGGAGCGAACACCGGGGAGCTGTTTTTT
>TRBJ1-1|TRBV6-5|.|few
CASNPIDGEAFF
TGTGCCAGCAACCCAATCGACGGTGAAGCTTTCTTT
>TRBJ2-7|TRBV30|.|few
CAWSVNSYEQYF
TGTGCCTGGAGTGTTAACTCCTACGAGCAGTACTTC
>TRBJ2-3|TRBV30|TRBD1|once
CAWSGGQGSDTQYF
TGTGCCTGGAGTGGGGGACAGGGGTCAGATACGCAGTATTTT
>TRBJ2-2|TRBV5-1|.|few
CASSTVGVTTGELFF
TGCGCCAGCAGCACCGTCGGGGTTACCACCGGGGAGCTGTTTTTT